This T cell receptor (beta chain) was identified during a study of blood T cell repertoires in COVID-19. This clone was observed once. The germline V gene encodes CDR1 MNHNS and CDR2 SASEGT. The junction had 24 bases not matched to a gene; V was cut back by 4 bases and J by 4 bases. This CDR3 comprises 20 residues. Study processing details: Estimation of nucleated cell counts relied on the amplification of reference gene primers. Profiling relied on immunoSEQ multiplex PCR, and the TCRdb table lists in-frame clones only, not all of them. V and J calls and clone size come straight from that table; D and trimming were deduced from the DNA. The profile shows roughly 230,000 clones, around 80% of them singletons.

This receptor was obtained from a man aged 35 to 55 with active or convalescent COVID-19. The sequenced sample was peripheral blood. This chain links TRBV6-1 with TRBJ2-7, with 8 nucleotides matching TRBD2. CDR3 coding DNA: TGTGCCAGCAGTGTCCGACAAGGACGCGGGAGGAAACTAGCGGAATACGAGCAGTACTTC. It is translated as CASSVRQGRGRKLAEYEQYF.